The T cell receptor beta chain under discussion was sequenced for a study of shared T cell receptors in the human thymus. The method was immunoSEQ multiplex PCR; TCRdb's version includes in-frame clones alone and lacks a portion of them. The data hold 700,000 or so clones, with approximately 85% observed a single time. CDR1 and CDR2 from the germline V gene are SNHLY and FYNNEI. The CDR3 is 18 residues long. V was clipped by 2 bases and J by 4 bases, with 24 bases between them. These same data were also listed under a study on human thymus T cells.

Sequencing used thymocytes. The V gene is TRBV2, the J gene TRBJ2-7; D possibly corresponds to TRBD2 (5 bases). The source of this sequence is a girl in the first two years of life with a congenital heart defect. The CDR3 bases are TGTGCCAGCAGTGAACGCCTTGCAAGACGGGAATTGTGGTACGAGCAGTACTTC. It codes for CASSERLARRELWYEQYF.